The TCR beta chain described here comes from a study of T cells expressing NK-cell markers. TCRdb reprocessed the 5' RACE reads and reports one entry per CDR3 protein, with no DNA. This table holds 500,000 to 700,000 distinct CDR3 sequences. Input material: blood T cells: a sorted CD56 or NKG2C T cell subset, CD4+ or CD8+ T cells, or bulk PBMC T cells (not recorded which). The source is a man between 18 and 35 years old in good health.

The CDR3 sequence: CASSTGLAVYNEQFF. The chain couples TRBV10-2 to TRBJ2-1; the D call of TRBD2 rests on TCRdb alone, since no DNA is present to check it. CDR3 length equals 15 residues. The germline gives CDR1 WSHSY, CDR2 SAAADI.